This T cell receptor (beta chain) originates from a study of CD8 T cells in ankylosing spondylitis. Study-wide findings and caveats: There were earlier reports of some motif variants in reactive arthritis synovial fluid and blood.

As concerns this clonotype: Antigen: not known.

As the method for making TCR beta libraries, quantitative 5'-RACE with molecular barcodes was used. One entry per CDR3 protein results from TCRdb running MiXCR on the 5' RACE reads. Seen here are 85,000 to 100,000 distinct CDR3 sequences, about 8.8% observed once, and the top ten hold roughly 5.6%. This CDR3 spans 11 amino acids. V lost 5 bases and J lost 8, with 10 bases in between. From germline, CDR1 is SGHDN and CDR2 FVKESK. The TCR sequence derives from a male donor with ankylosing spondylitis or in good health (not recorded which). Sequencing input: blood, either unsorted or a sorted T cell fraction (not recorded which). The V gene is TRBV14, the J gene TRBJ2-7; D remains unclear. The CDR3 coding sequence is TGTGCCAGCAGCTCCGGGCCACAGCAGTACTTC. Protein sequence: CASSSGPQQYF.